Listed below are T cell receptor beta chains from one sample, sequenced in a study of blood T cell repertoires in COVID-19. TCRdb's table, derived via immunoSEQ multiplex PCR, lists solely in-frame clones and lacks some. This sample carries about 170,000 clones, 84% of them seen once, and the ten largest clones take 7.5% to 8%. The sequencing input was peripheral blood. These TCRs come from a man aged 40-49 years who had recovered from COVID-19. Each CDR3 is given with its conserved first and last residue. The order of the fields is clone size, V gene, J gene, CDR3 protein. Rows give clone size only sometimes, using once, few, many, or a class for an expanded clone.

abundance: NA; v_gene: TRBV19; j_gene: TRBJ1-6; CDR3aa: CARPQTGSSYNSPLHF
abundance: NA; v_gene: TRBV27; j_gene: TRBJ2-3; CDR3aa: CASSILSGGKRLESTDTQYF
abundance: NA; v_gene: TRBV27; j_gene: TRBJ2-3; CDR3aa: CASSWDRGAPDTQYF
abundance: once; v_gene: TRBV28; j_gene: TRBJ1-2; CDR3aa: CASSITSLVNYGYTF
abundance: NA; v_gene: TRBV19; j_gene: TRBJ2-4; CDR3aa: CASIGQDYLEAKNIQYF
abundance: few; v_gene: TRBV6-6; j_gene: TRBJ2-7; CDR3aa: CASSYGQSYEQYF
abundance: once; v_gene: TRBV6-1; j_gene: TRBJ1-2; CDR3aa: CASRHQGGYTF
abundance: NA; v_gene: TRBV15; j_gene: TRBJ2-5; CDR3aa: CATSRRTGAQETQYF
abundance: once; v_gene: TRBV6-5; j_gene: TRBJ1-2; CDR3aa: CASSSGSRGYTF
abundance: NA; v_gene: TRBV5-8; j_gene: TRBJ1-4; CDR3aa: CASSSTTVEKLFF
abundance: NA; v_gene: TRBV5-4; j_gene: TRBJ2-7; CDR3aa: CASTDGSYEQYF
abundance: once; v_gene: TRBV19; j_gene: TRBJ1-5; CDR3aa: CASSPGLWGQGHQPQHF
abundance: NA; v_gene: TRBV9; j_gene: TRBJ2-1; CDR3aa: CASSVASTGEQFF
abundance: NA; v_gene: TRBV28; j_gene: TRBJ2-7; CDR3aa: CASSPPLAGSYEQYF
abundance: NA; v_gene: TRBV7-3; j_gene: TRBJ1-2; CDR3aa: CASSLKGDTTNYGYTF
abundance: NA; v_gene: TRBV6-6; j_gene: TRBJ2-2; CDR3aa: CASRPKTSGDTGELFF
abundance: few; v_gene: TRBV15; j_gene: TRBJ2-2; CDR3aa: CATRWTSEYTGELFF
abundance: NA; v_gene: TRBV6-5; j_gene: TRBJ1-1; CDR3aa: CASTTLGQTLGEAFF
abundance: NA; v_gene: TRBV4-3; j_gene: TRBJ1-2; CDR3aa: CASSASLLTNYGYTF
abundance: NA; v_gene: TRBV21-1; j_gene: TRBJ2-5; CDR3aa: CASSIKTGQETQYF
abundance: NA; v_gene: TRBV5-8; j_gene: TRBJ2-1; CDR3aa: CASSRGTSGTNEQFF
abundance: NA; v_gene: TRBV19; j_gene: TRBJ2-3; CDR3aa: CASSFRQGVTDTQYF
abundance: NA; v_gene: TRBV28; j_gene: TRBJ2-7; CDR3aa: CASSQDPGLTYEQYF
abundance: NA; v_gene: TRBV15; j_gene: TRBJ1-5; CDR3aa: CATSREGQGYQPQHF
abundance: NA; v_gene: TRBV5-1; j_gene: TRBJ2-1; CDR3aa: CASKLTGDSGEQFF
abundance: NA; v_gene: TRBV7-2; j_gene: TRBJ1-6; CDR3aa: CASSSVKGRSPLHF
abundance: few; v_gene: TRBV19; j_gene: TRBJ1-4; CDR3aa: CASTPRVNEKLFF
abundance: few; v_gene: TRBV4-2; j_gene: TRBJ1-4; CDR3aa: CASSQVARLEKLFF
abundance: NA; v_gene: TRBV18; j_gene: TRBJ1-3; CDR3aa: CASSPMRENTIYF
abundance: NA; v_gene: TRBV2; j_gene: TRBJ2-7; CDR3aa: CASSRQNSYEQYF
abundance: NA; v_gene: TRBV7-9; j_gene: TRBJ2-3; CDR3aa: CASSLVLAGDTQYF
abundance: few; v_gene: TRBV6-6; j_gene: TRBJ1-4; CDR3aa: CASSWGQGNEKLFF
abundance: NA; v_gene: TRBV7-9; j_gene: TRBJ2-7; CDR3aa: CASSLILGQGYEQYF
abundance: NA; v_gene: TRBV5-4; j_gene: TRBJ2-5; CDR3aa: CASSLGLAGSGQETQYF
abundance: NA; v_gene: TRBV7-2; j_gene: TRBJ2-5; CDR3aa: CASSSMGQYQETQYF
abundance: NA; v_gene: TRBV19; j_gene: TRBJ2-1; CDR3aa: CASSFRLGQAYNEQFF
abundance: NA; v_gene: TRBV4-3; j_gene: TRBJ2-7; CDR3aa: CASSQADRDSYEQYF
abundance: NA; v_gene: TRBV4-2; j_gene: TRBJ1-2; CDR3aa: CASSPAGTGNYGYTF
abundance: NA; v_gene: TRBV30; j_gene: TRBJ2-1; CDR3aa: CAWSTVGGVYNEQFF